Listed below are T cell receptor beta chains from one sample, sequenced in a study of blood T cell repertoires in COVID-19. Method: immunoSEQ multiplex PCR; TCRdb's copy keeps in-frame clones and lacks some. The sample contains 70,000 to 90,000 clones, more than 80% of which appear only once. The sequencing input was peripheral blood. These TCRs come from a human donor in a cohort sampled during active COVID-19. CDR3s include the opening cysteine and the closing phenylalanine or tryptophan. D genes are given only for firm matches. Expanded clones get a size class; other rows say once, few or many, or leave the size out.

abundance,v_gene,d_gene,len,j_gene,CDR3nt,CDR3aa
.,TRBV7-8,.,15,TRBJ1-4,TGTGCCAGCAGACAGAGACGAGTTTCTAATGAAAAACTGTTTTTT,CASRQRRVSNEKLFF
.,TRBV5-8,.,17,TRBJ1-6,TGTGCCAGCAGCTTGGTTATAGGGGTGGCGGGAAATTCACCCCTCCACTTT,CASSLVIGVAGNSPLHF
few,TRBV6-5,.,15,TRBJ2-7,TGTGCCAGCAGTTACGTACAGGGAGCCTCCTACGAGCAGTACTTC,CASSYVQGASYEQYF
.,TRBV9,TRBD1,17,TRBJ1-3,TGTGCCAGCACCCAGGGACCGACAGGGGACTCTGGAAACACCATATATTTT,CASTQGPTGDSGNTIYF
.,TRBV6-4,.,14,TRBJ2-2,TGTGCCAGCAGTTGGGGGGAGAACACCGGGGAGCTGTTTTTT,CASSWGENTGELFF
.,TRBV5-5,.,13,TRBJ1-4,TGTGCCAGCAACACAGGTCCTAATGAAAAACTGTTTTTT,CASNTGPNEKLFF
.,TRBV5-1,TRBD1,16,TRBJ1-1,TGCGCCAGCAGCGACCGACAGGGGGTAATGAACACTGAAGCTTTCTTT,CASSDRQGVMNTEAFF
.,TRBV7-9,TRBD1,16,TRBJ1-2,TGTGCCAGCAGCATAGCACCGGGACAGGGGGTTAGTGGCTACACCTTC,CASSIAPGQGVSGYTF
.,TRBV5-1,.,15,TRBJ2-3,TGCGCCAGCAGCCCTCAGGCGCGGGTCGAAGATACGCAGTATTTT,CASSPQARVEDTQYF
.,TRBV6-5,TRBD2,15,TRBJ2-2,TGTGCCAGCACCCTCGGACTAGTTGGCCTCGGGGAGCTGTTTTTT,CASTLGLVGLGELFF
.,TRBV6-2/TRBV6-3,TRBD1,13,TRBJ1-5,TGTGCCAGCAGCCCCGACAGGGTTCAGCCCCAGCATTTT,CASSPDRVQPQHF
.,TRBV5-6,.,12,TRBJ1-1,TGTGCCAGCAGCTTGGGACAGGATGAAGCTTTCTTT,CASSLGQDEAFF
.,TRBV10-1,TRBD2,13,TRBJ2-7,TGCGCCAGCAGCCCCGGGAGGGGCTACGAGCAGTACTTC,CASSPGRGYEQYF
.,TRBV5-6,.,11,TRBJ1-2,TGTGCCAGTGAGGGGGACTATGGCTACACCTTC,CASEGDYGYTF
.,TRBV7-2,.,11,TRBJ2-2,TGTGCCAGCCGGAGCCAGGGCTCCTTATATTTT,CASRSQGSLYF
.,TRBV6-6,.,13,TRBJ1-4,TGTGCCAGCCTGGGGCCGGTCGGTGAAAAACTGTTTTTT,CASLGPVGEKLFF
.,TRBV18,TRBD1,16,TRBJ1-2,TGTGCCAGCTCACCCCTCCCCGGGACAGGGGCCGGTGGCTACACCTTC,CASSPLPGTGAGGYTF
.,TRBV9,TRBD1,16,TRBJ2-7,TGTGCCAGCAGCGTAGCTACCGGGACAGAGTCCTACGAGCAGTACTTC,CASSVATGTESYEQYF
.,TRBV18,.,17,TRBJ2-3,TGTGCCAGCTCACCACCTTCTTGGCAAGAGCGAGAAGATACGCAGTATTTT,CASSPPSWQEREDTQYF
.,TRBV19,TRBD2,13,TRBJ2-5,TGTGCCACCCAGCGGGGGGACGTGGAGACCCAGTACTTC,CATQRGDVETQYF
.,TRBV6-5,TRBD1,14,TRBJ1-1,TGTGCCAGCACCTCACAGGGGACGAACACTGAAGCTTTCTTT,CASTSQGTNTEAFF
.,TRBV25-1,.,15,TRBJ2-1,TGTGCCAGCAGTGTCAGCGGTAGCTCCTACAATGAGCAGTTCTTC,CASSVSGSSYNEQFF
.,TRBV13,.,13,TRBJ2-2,TGTGCCAGCAGCCCTAGGAACACCGGGGAGCTGTTTTTT,CASSPRNTGELFF
once,TRBV29-1,TRBD2,16,TRBJ2-3,TGCAGCGTTGAAGTAAGGAGCGGGGGGGCCGCAGATACGCAGTATTTT,CSVEVRSGGAADTQYF
.,TRBV6-6,TRBD2,15,TRBJ2-7,TGTGCCAGCAGATACCCGGGACTAGCGGACTACGAGCAGTACTTC,CASRYPGLADYEQYF
once,TRBV9,.,15,TRBJ2-3,TGTGCCAGCAGCGTAGTAAGCGCCGGCACAGATACGCAGTATTTT,CASSVVSAGTDTQYF
.,TRBV7-8,TRBD1,18,TRBJ1-2,TGTGCCAGCAGCTTAGGGGTGACCGGGACAGGTGAAAACTATGGCTACACCTTC,CASSLGVTGTGENYGYTF